The rows below give T cell receptor beta chains drawn from one sample of a study of T cells expressing NK-cell markers. TCRdb derives one entry per CDR3 protein from the 5' RACE reads, leaving out DNA. Its listing shows roughly 180,000 distinct CDR3 sequences. The sample was blood T cells: a sorted CD56 or NKG2C T cell subset, CD4+ or CD8+ T cells, or bulk PBMC T cells (not recorded which). Source of these receptors: a woman between 18 and 75 years old in good health. The CDR3 runs from the conserved cysteine through the conserved F or W.

TRBJ1-3 TRBV5-1 CASSLGDPQSGNTIYF
TRBJ1-2 TRBV5-1 CASRRAGEPNYGYTF
TRBJ2-5 TRBV27 CASSLIGEGAQYF
TRBJ2-7 TRBV5-1 CASSSEGHSYEQYF
TRBJ2-3 TRBV20-1 CSARVSSRRLTQYF
TRBJ2-7 TRBV28 CASETTSYEQYF
TRBJ2-2 TRBV12-3/TRBV12-4 CASSLVGHTGELFF
TRBJ1-4 TRBV12-3/TRBV12-4 CASSFKGGGEKLFF
TRBJ2-7 TRBV2 CNVGGSRYEQYF
TRBJ2-6 TRBV20-1 CSAGVLSGANVLTF
TRBJ1-2 TRBV5-1 CASSLIYRAPEGYGYTF
TRBJ2-2 TRBV9 CASSVGGLENYRELFF
TRBJ2-5 TRBV5-1 CASSLRDSGETQYF
TRBJ2-1 TRBV6-2/TRBV6-3 CASSFRPAGEQFF
TRBJ1-2 TRBV10-3 CAISVGTATNYGYTF
TRBJ1-1 TRBV9 CASSGRSGRAKDTEAFF
TRBJ2-1 TRBV5-1 CASSRDHPTYNEQFF
TRBJ2-7 TRBV9 CASSRGGAGGTYEQYF
TRBJ2-5 TRBV3-1 CASSQDTGQETQYF
TRBJ1-1 TRBV18 CASSPIKNTEAFF
TRBJ2-3 TRBV29-1 CSGSGTSGTDTQYF
TRBJ2-5 TRBV5-1 CASSPERGTETQYF
TRBJ2-3 TRBV20-1 CSAMGQGQRDTQYF
TRBJ2-6 TRBV14 CASSQDRVVLTF
TRBJ2-7 TRBV4-1 CASSRAFSTYEQYF
TRBJ2-7 TRBV27 CATNLAGANEQYF
TRBJ2-2 TRBV5-1 CASSLGTTTGELFF
TRBJ2-1 TRBV20-1 CSAARSAGAYNEQFF
TRBJ2-1 TRBV6-6 CASSNAPSSGQFF
TRBJ1-1 TRBV7-9 CASSLGYGTVNTEAFF
TRBJ1-1 TRBV12-3/TRBV12-4 CASSVSFEAFF
TRBJ1-1 TRBV5-6 CASSSRGGTEAFF
TRBJ1-2 TRBV7-3 CASSLSSGDNYGYTF
TRBJ2-7 TRBV5-8 CASSLDDRAYEQYF
TRBJ2-7 TRBV9 CASSAGTQGVYEQYF
TRBJ2-1 TRBV11-1 CASSLMTSGSYNEQFF
TRBJ2-2 TRBV12-3/TRBV12-4 CASSRRGGPLTGELFF
TRBJ1-2 TRBV20-1 CSVRNPPLGYTF
TRBJ2-3 TRBV10-3 CAISPRTGKTDTQYF
TRBJ2-7 TRBV5-1 CASSRTTLAYEQYF